Described below is a single TCR beta chain sequence and its context. The antigen is undetermined. This specimen belongs to a study of OX40 agonist ivuxolimab in advanced cancers. Study outcomes and limitations: The antigens recognized by the expanded peripheral T cells, that is their antigen specificity, were not determined. In general, CD8+ T cells held more expanded clones than CD4+ did, on average.

Looked up from germline, CDR1 is MGHRA and CDR2 is YSYEKL. The germline V and J ends were trimmed by 4 bases and 1 base, with 13 bases remaining between them. The CDR3 extends over 15 amino acids. Profiled with immunoSEQ multiplex PCR; TCRdb holds only in-frame clones, not every one. The sample lists some 45,000 clones, approximately 80% seen once, with about 2.4% in the top ten. The TCR originated in an adult with an advanced solid tumor such as melanoma, head and neck, liver or kidney cancer. The chain joins TRBV4-1 to TRBJ1-1; D is uncertain. The material was CD4+ or CD8+ T cells sorted from blood, obtained in a trial of the OX40 agonist ivuxolimab. The CDR3 loop is CASSPKRSTNTEAFF. The DNA for the CDR3 is TGCGCCAGCAGCCCAAAAAGGTCTACGAACACTGAAGCTTTCTTT.